This T cell receptor (beta chain) was sequenced during a study of cytomegalovirus exposure and HLA in healthy donors. Study-wide results and caveats: Reportedly, HLA-A and HLA-B alleles of most subjects were accurately predicted from TCR beta. A later analysis found that most CMV-associated TCR beta chains appeared HLA-restricted. Among TCR sequences, most were rare, though some public TCRs appeared in many donors. Sequencing likely caused a cluster of highly shared sequence variants.

On this clone: Its target is unknown.

PCR used 60 Vbeta primers and 13 Jbeta primers. The protocol was immunoSEQ multiplex PCR, while the TCRdb copy is restricted to in-frame clones and leaves out a portion. The sample totals 100,000 to 150,000 clones; its top ten clones hold approximately 0.99%. This CDR3 comprises 12 residues. The V end lost 4 bases, the J end lost 2 bases, and 6 bases lay between the germline ends. Per germline, CDR1 SEHNR and CDR2 FQNEAQ (reference sequence). The sample consisted of PBMCs. The chain is built from TRBV7-9 and TRBJ2-7; D not resolved. This sequence originates from a man between 18 and 29 years old in good health and CMV-seronegative. Here the CDR3 reads CASSSPPYEQYF. Here the CDR3 DNA reads TGTGCCAGCAGCTCCCCTCCCTACGAGCAGTACTTC.